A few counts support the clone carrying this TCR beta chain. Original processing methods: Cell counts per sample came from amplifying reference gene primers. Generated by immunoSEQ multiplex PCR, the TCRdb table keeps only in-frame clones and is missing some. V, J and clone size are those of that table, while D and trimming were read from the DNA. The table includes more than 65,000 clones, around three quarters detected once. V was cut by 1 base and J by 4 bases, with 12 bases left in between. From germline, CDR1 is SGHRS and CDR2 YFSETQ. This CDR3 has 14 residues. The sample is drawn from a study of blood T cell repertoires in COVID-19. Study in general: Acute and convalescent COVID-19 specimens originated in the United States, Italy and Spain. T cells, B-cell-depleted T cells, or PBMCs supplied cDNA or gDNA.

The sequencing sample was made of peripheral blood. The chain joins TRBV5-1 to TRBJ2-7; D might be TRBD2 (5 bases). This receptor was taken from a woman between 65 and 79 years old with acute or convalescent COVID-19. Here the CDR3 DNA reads TGCGCCAGCAGCTTGTCGGGGATGGGGTACGAGCAGTACTTC. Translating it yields CASSLSGMGYEQYF.